The rows below give T cell receptor beta chains drawn from one sample of a study of cytomegalovirus exposure and HLA in healthy donors. Generated by immunoSEQ multiplex PCR, the TCRdb table keeps only in-frame clones and is missing some. This table holds nearly 200,000 clones, more than 60% found once. The material sequenced was PBMCs. These receptors all stem from a woman aged 25 to 39 in good health and CMV-seropositive. Each CDR3 is given with its conserved first and last residue. The D gene is left open where the match is weak. For some rows the clone size is stated as once, few or many, or as a class when expanded; others skip it.

clone_size	v_call	d_call	j_call	cdr3_aa	cdr3_nt
NA	TRBV28	TRBD2	TRBJ2-3	CASSLTHTSGSSDTQYF	TGTGCCAGCAGTTTAACCCACACTAGCGGGAGTTCAGATACGCAGTATTTT
NA	TRBV2	NA	TRBJ1-5	CASSEGRSGQPQHF	TGTGCCAGCAGTGAGGGCCGTTCTGGGCAGCCCCAGCATTTT
NA	TRBV29-1	NA	TRBJ2-3	CSVVRSSTDTQYF	TGCAGCGTCGTTAGGAGTAGCACAGATACGCAGTATTTT
NA	TRBV9	TRBD2	TRBJ2-2	CASGGRDYTGELFF	TGTGCCTCGGGGGGGAGGGACTACACCGGGGAGCTGTTTTTT
NA	TRBV30	TRBD2	TRBJ2-2	CAWRLRTRDTGELFF	TGTGCCTGGAGGCTAAGGACTAGAGACACCGGGGAGCTGTTTTTT
NA	TRBV10-3	TRBD2	TRBJ2-7	CAIKGLAGAYEQYF	TGTGCCATCAAGGGGCTAGCGGGAGCCTACGAGCAGTACTTC
NA	TRBV4-2	TRBD1	TRBJ2-1	CASSLTTGISYNEQFF	TGTGCCAGCAGCCTCACGACAGGGATCTCCTACAATGAGCAGTTCTTC
once	TRBV28	NA	TRBJ2-7	CASSPDPSPLEQYF	TGTGCCAGCAGTCCAGACCCTAGTCCTCTCGAGCAGTACTTC
NA	TRBV6-5	TRBD1	TRBJ1-2	CASSEGAPPYGYTF	TGTGCCAGCAGCGAGGGGGCCCCACCCTATGGCTACACCTTC
NA	TRBV28	TRBD1	TRBJ1-4	CASSLIGGQEKLFF	TGTGCCAGCAGTTTGATCGGGGGACAGGAAAAACTGTTTTTT
NA	TRBV4-1	NA	TRBJ2-1	CASSPLVRDSPSNEQFF	TGCGCCAGCAGCCCCCTCGTCCGGGACTCCCCAAGCAATGAGCAGTTCTTC
NA	TRBV6-5	NA	TRBJ1-2	CASRPGYNYGYTF	TGTGCCAGCAGGCCCGGTTATAACTATGGCTACACCTTC
NA	TRBV18	NA	TRBJ1-2	CASSPGVQDIAF	TGTGCCAGCTCACCTGGAGTACAGGACATAGCCTTC
few	TRBV30	TRBD2	TRBJ2-7	CAWSVRGGSYEQYF	TGTGCCTGGAGTGTACGCGGGGGATCCTACGAGCAGTACTTC
NA	TRBV18	NA	TRBJ1-1	CASSPPSDRYTEAFF	TGTGCCAGCTCACCACCTTCCGACAGGTACACTGAAGCTTTCTTT
NA	TRBV11-3	TRBD1	TRBJ2-7	CASSLTQGFEQYF	TGTGCCAGCAGCTTAACACAGGGGTTCGAGCAGTACTTC
NA	TRBV7-9	TRBD2	TRBJ2-1	CASSLTGLADNEQFF	TGTGCCAGCAGCTTAACGGGACTAGCGGACAATGAGCAGTTCTTC
NA	TRBV7-2	TRBD1	TRBJ1-1	CASSLGQANTEAFF	TGTGCCAGCAGCTTGGGACAGGCGAACACTGAAGCTTTCTTT
NA	TRBV30	TRBD1	TRBJ2-7	CAWSGHKRDSRSEQYF	TGTGCCTGGAGCGGACACAAAAGGGACAGTCGGTCCGAGCAGTACTTC
once	TRBV5-4	NA	TRBJ2-7	CASRAGHTGPYEQYF	TGTGCCAGCAGGGCGGGGCACACTGGCCCCTACGAGCAGTACTTC
once	TRBV9	NA	TRBJ1-1	CASSRQAMNTEAFF	TGTGCCAGCAGCAGACAGGCCATGAACACTGAAGCTTTCTTT
NA	TRBV5-1	NA	TRBJ2-7	CASSLGGELYEQYF	TGCGCCAGCAGCCTTGGCGGGGAACTCTACGAGCAGTACTTC
NA	TRBV28	TRBD1	TRBJ1-3	CASSPGYRGGKVGNTIYF	TGTGCCAGCAGTCCCGGTTACAGGGGAGGCAAGGTGGGAAACACCATATATTTT
NA	TRBV6-6	TRBD2	TRBJ2-3	CASSLSGGAGDTQYF	TGTGCCAGCAGCCTAAGCGGGGGGGCGGGGGATACGCAGTATTTT
few	TRBV6-4	TRBD2	TRBJ2-1	CASSDGLAGDEQFF	TGTGCCAGCAGTGATGGTCTAGCGGGGGATGAGCAGTTCTTC
NA	TRBV4-3	NA	TRBJ1-1	CASSQAPAGATTRPEAFF	TGCGCCAGCAGCCAAGCTCCCGCCGGCGCGACAACTCGGCCTGAAGCTTTCTTT
few	TRBV2	TRBD1	TRBJ1-2	CASNRDRVGFRGYTF	TGTGCCAGCAACCGGGACAGGGTGGGTTTTCGGGGCTACACCTTC
few	TRBV9	TRBD1	TRBJ2-7	CASSTGGQDEQYF	TGTGCCAGCAGCACAGGGGGCCAGGACGAGCAGTACTTC
NA	TRBV5-4	TRBD1	TRBJ2-7	CASSFTGGSYEQYF	TGTGCCAGCAGCTTTACAGGGGGATCCTACGAGCAGTACTTC
NA	TRBV19	NA	TRBJ2-5	CASSTMRGRGDGETQYF	TGTGCCAGTAGTACCATGAGGGGGCGGGGGGACGGAGAGACCCAGTACTTC
NA	TRBV2	TRBD1	TRBJ1-2	CASSEQGAFNYGYTF	TGTGCCAGCAGTGAACAGGGGGCCTTTAACTATGGCTACACCTTC
NA	TRBV7-2	NA	TRBJ1-1	CASSLGPDRVNTEAFF	TGTGCCAGCAGTTTGGGTCCCGACAGAGTGAACACTGAAGCTTTCTTT
NA	TRBV11-3	TRBD2	TRBJ2-5	CASSLGAGAKETQYF	TGTGCCAGCAGCTTAGGCGCGGGAGCCAAAGAGACCCAGTACTTC
NA	TRBV2	TRBD1	TRBJ2-5	CASSVRQQGQETQYF	TGTGCCAGCAGTGTTAGACAACAGGGGCAAGAGACCCAGTACTTC
NA	TRBV28	NA	TRBJ1-2	CASSLGYAGYGYTF	TGTGCCAGCAGCCTAGGGTACGCGGGCTATGGCTACACCTTC
NA	TRBV5-6	TRBD1	TRBJ2-1	CASSERTGFLVNEQFF	TGTGCCAGCAGCGAACGGACAGGGTTCTTAGTCAATGAGCAGTTCTTC